This T cell receptor (beta chain) was recorded in a study of blood T cell repertoires in COVID-19. Study overall: Nucleic acid was either cDNA or gDNA, and it came from T cells, B-cell-depleted T cells, or PBMCs.

This CDR3 contains 13 residues. V gave up 1 base and J gave up 5 bases, with 9 bases separating them. Germline CDR1 is MGHRA and CDR2 is YSYEKL. The repertoire was sequenced with immunoSEQ multiplex PCR; TCRdb's copy has only in-frame clones and lacks some. The table shows around 300,000 clones, with about 93% occurring only once. Sequenced input: peripheral blood. The rearrangement uses TRBV4-1 and TRBJ2-7; D remains ambiguous. The TCR sequence derives from a woman aged 25 to 45 with COVID-19, enrolled during active disease. CDR3 amino acids: CASSQGVSDEQYF. The DNA of the CDR3 is TGCGCCAGCAGCCAAGGTGTGAGCGACGAGCAGTACTTC.